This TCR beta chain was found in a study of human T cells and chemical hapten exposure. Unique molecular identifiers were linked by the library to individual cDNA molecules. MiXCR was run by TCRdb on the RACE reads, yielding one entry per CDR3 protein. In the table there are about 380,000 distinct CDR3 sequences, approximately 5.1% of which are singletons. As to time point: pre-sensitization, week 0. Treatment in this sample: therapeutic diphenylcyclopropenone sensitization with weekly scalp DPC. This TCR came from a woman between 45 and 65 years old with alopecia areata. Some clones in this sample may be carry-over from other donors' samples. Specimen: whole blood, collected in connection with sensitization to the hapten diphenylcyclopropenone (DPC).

The CDR3 sequence is CASSYSSGGTYEQYF. CDR3 nucleotide sequence: TGTGCCAGCAGTTACTCTAGCGGGGGAACCTACGAGCAGTACTTC. The J gene is TRBJ2-7, the V gene TRBV6-5; 9 nucleotides match TRBD2. J was trimmed by 2 bases and V by 0 bases; bases with no gene match: 2. CDR3 length: 15 residues. CDR1 is MNHEY, CDR2 SVGAGI, per germline.